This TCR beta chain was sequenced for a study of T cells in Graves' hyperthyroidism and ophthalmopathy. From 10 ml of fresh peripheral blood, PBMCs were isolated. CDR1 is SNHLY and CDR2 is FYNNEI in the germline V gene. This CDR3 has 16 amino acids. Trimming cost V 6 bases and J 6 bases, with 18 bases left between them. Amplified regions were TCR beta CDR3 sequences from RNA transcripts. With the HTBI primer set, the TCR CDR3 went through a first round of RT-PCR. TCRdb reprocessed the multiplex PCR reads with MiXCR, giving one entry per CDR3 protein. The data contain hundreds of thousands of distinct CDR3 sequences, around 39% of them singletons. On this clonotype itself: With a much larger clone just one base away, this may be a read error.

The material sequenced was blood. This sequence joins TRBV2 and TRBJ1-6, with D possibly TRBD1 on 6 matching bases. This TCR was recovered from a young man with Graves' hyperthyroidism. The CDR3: CASSSPSGVRNSPLHF. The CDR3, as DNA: TGTGCCAGCAGCTCCCCCTCAGGGGTGCGTAATTCACCCCTCCACTTT.